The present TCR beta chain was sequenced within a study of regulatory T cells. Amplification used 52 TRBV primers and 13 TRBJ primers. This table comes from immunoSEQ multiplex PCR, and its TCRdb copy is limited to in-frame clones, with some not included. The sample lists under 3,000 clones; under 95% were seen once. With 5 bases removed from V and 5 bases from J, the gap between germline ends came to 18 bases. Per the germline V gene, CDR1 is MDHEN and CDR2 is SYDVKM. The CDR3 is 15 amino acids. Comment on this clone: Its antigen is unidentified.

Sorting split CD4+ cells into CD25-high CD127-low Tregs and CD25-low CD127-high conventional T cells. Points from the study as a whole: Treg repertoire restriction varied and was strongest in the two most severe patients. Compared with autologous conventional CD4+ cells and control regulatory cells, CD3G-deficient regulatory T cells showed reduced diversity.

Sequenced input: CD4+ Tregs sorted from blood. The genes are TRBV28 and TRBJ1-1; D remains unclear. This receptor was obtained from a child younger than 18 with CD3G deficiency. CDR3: CASSRRLVKPTEAFF. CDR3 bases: TGTGCCAGCAGTCGCCGCTTGGTCAAGCCGACTGAAGCTTTCTTT.